The subject of this entry is one T cell receptor beta chain. This clone occurred once. It lacks a known antigen. The sample holds no much larger clone one base away, and base qualities are not on file. The source of the sample is a study of PD-1 blockade in classical Hodgkin lymphoma (dated by TCRdb to 2018 to 2021). For the study in its entirety: Nivolumab dosing was 3 mg/kg intravenously every 2 weeks, continuing until either disease progression or unacceptable toxicity. A peripheral blood immune signature of response to PD-1 blockade in classical Hodgkin lymphoma was defined using TCR beta sequencing and CyTOF. On the study overall, not on this receptor specifically: The study was restricted to a single clinical trial cohort, and the causes of repertoire differences, possibly disease activity or prior therapy, were left undefined. Baseline diversity similar to that of newly diagnosed patients was observed in trial patients achieving complete response, whereas significantly lower diversity was observed in partial responders and progressors. Newly diagnosed patients were reported to have lower baseline TCR diversity than healthy donors, and relapsed/refractory patients were reported to have lower baseline TCR diversity still. Lower diversity was observed in patients in whom nivolumab was started less than 1 year after ASCT, and these patients were excluded from later analyses so that confounding by immune reconstitution would be avoided. By C4D1, a significant rise was seen in CD4+ TCR diversity but not in CD8+ TCR diversity (p=0.0027 vs p=0.16), and the rise was most apparent among complete responders (p=0.02).

The trim is 2 bases for V and 1 base for J, with a gap of 11 bases between the germline ends. The cysteine opens and the phenylalanine closes a CDR3 of 15 amino acids. Only the CDR3 DNA is retained, 45 bases long and in frame from the first base. In the germline V gene, CDR1 corresponds to ENHRY and CDR2 to SYGVKD. Genomic DNA was extracted with the Qiagen DNeasy kit from unsorted PBMCs and from negatively selected CD4+ and CD8+ fractions. TCR beta CDR3 regions were subjected to amplification by immunoSEQ multiplex PCR with primers that anneal to V and J segments. A synthetic immune receptor repertoire was used to minimize amplification bias, and remaining bias was computationally removed after sequencing. The study's own analysis went as follows. Custom Python scripts were used to quantify repertoire diversity as the Shannon entropy index. Unsorted, CD4+ and CD8+ repertoires were examined separately, except in combined analyses, for which CD4+ and CD8+ sequences were merged in silico. A clone was considered expanded if an increase in frequency of at least 2-fold after treatment relative to C1D1 was found, and a pseudocount of 0.5 was applied to clones undetected at baseline. Singleton clones were defined as clones with 0 or 1 copy at C1D1, and non-singleton clones were defined as clones with 2 or more copies. Clones expanded in unsorted samples were annotated as CD4+, CD8+ or unknown by matching protein sequences in sorted samples from the same patient. Wilcoxon tests were applied to paired samples to test diversity changes from C1D1 to C4D1. TCRdb took over this immuneACCESS table, retaining in-frame rearrangements with V and J assigned. Such tables are incomplete; in checked studies, under half of the missing clones stem from an unresolved V gene, and the remainder is unexplained. The D gene and trimming were derived from the DNA, and the V and J assignments and clone size from that table. Across this sample there are tens of thousands of clones, with roughly 70% seen only once. Around 26% of the sample is held by the ten biggest clonotypes.

In light of the paper, this sample's time point label describes: cycle 2 day 1 (C2D1) of nivolumab. Every trial patient had relapsed after autologous stem cell transplantation, and cohorts A, B and C differed in prior brentuximab vedotin exposure. The trial cohort included 45 to 65 patients with relapsed/refractory classical Hodgkin lymphoma, and each patient had a best overall response of complete response, partial response or progressive disease. Trial patients were treated with single-agent nivolumab in the multi-cohort phase II CheckMate 205 trial. Best overall response was determined by an independent review committee according to the 2007 International Working Group response criteria. Trial PBMCs were obtained immediately prior to nivolumab initiation (C1D1) and on therapy at cycle 2 day 1 and cycle 4 day 1. Peripheral blood was collected in 8 mL Vacutainer Cell Preparation Tubes, from which PBMCs were isolated by centrifugation and then cryopreserved.

Recombination linked TRBV10-3 to TRBJ2-5, with the D assignment possibly TRBD1 or TRBD2, given 6 matching bases for each. This receptor was taken from a human donor with classical Hodgkin lymphoma. Sequencing used peripheral blood mononuclear cells (PBMCs), obtained before the second cycle of nivolumab. Read as DNA, the sequence is TGTGCCATCAGTGAGAGGGGGGACCTCCAAGAGACCCAGTACTTC. It encodes CAISERGDLQETQYF.